Listed here are 20 T cell receptor beta chains from one sample, sequenced in a study of long-term antiretroviral therapy in people with HIV. Run at survey level, the immunoSEQ assay was version v3.0. TCRdb keeps only in-frame clones here, not all; method: immunoSEQ multiplex PCR. The repertoire holds approximately 10,000 clones, around four fifths seen once, with roughly a fifth in the top ten. The sample was unsorted PBMCs, taken 7.2 years after starting antiretroviral therapy. Source of these receptors: a man aged 50 to 60 with HIV.

The chain recombines TRBV4-1 with TRBJ1-1, with 10 bases fitting TRBD1. V was pared by 1 base and J by 5 bases, with 4 bases of the junction left unmatched. The germline V gene encodes CDR1 MGHRA and CDR2 YSYEKL. The CDR3 runs 15 residues. CDR3 residues: CASSQGGTGETEAFF. DNA of the CDR3: TGCGCCAGCAGCCAAGGGGGGACAGGGGAGACTGAAGCTTTCTTT.

The CDR3: CSPWGGTSSYEQYF. The CDR3 DNA sequence: TGCAGCCCCTGGGGGGGGACATCCTCCTACGAGCAGTACTTC. The rearrangement uses TRBV29-1 and TRBJ2-7; possible D gene TRBD2, 7 bases. Germline CDR1 reads SQVTM; CDR2 reads ANQGSEA. The CDR3 has 14 amino acids. Between the trimmed V and J ends, which lost 8 bases and 0 bases, there was a span of 17 bases.

The chain uses TRBV7-9 and TRBJ2-3, with 13 bases fitting TRBD2. CDR1 and CDR2 (germline): SEHNR, FQNEAQ (reference sequence). This CDR3 region has 16 residues. Losses at the gene ends were 7 bases for V and 5 bases for J; bases not matched to a gene: 9. This chain's CDR3 is CASTRTSGGGGDTQYF. The CDR3 DNA is TGTGCCAGCACCCGGACTAGCGGGGGTGGGGGAGATACGCAGTATTTT.

The chain combines TRBV6-5 with TRBJ1-1; D remains unclear. Germline CDR1 reads MNHEY; CDR2 reads SVGAGI. V was clipped by 7 bases and J by 4 bases, with 16 bases between them. The CDR3 is 14 residues long. Here the CDR3 reads CASTLTGGSTEAFF. CDR3 DNA: TGTGCCAGCACCCTGACTGGAGGGAGCACTGAAGCTTTCTTT.

The chain is built from TRBV5-1 and TRBJ2-1, with TRBD2 matching over 10 bases. The CDR3 loop spans 18 amino acids. With 7 bases clipped from V and 3 bases from J, the junction kept 16 bases outside the gene matches. The germline gives CDR1 SGHRS, CDR2 YFSETQ. CDR3 bases: TGCGCCAGCCGATCTTGGCCCAGCGGGGGGGCCGGCTACAATGAGCAGTTCTTC. The encoded protein is CASRSWPSGGAGYNEQFF.

This clone is a singleton in its sample. The rearrangement joins TRBV7-9 to TRBJ2-2; tentative D call: TRBD1 (7 bases). CDR1 is SEHNR and CDR2 is FQNEAQ in the germline V gene (reference sequence). The CDR3 loop spans 16 amino acids. V was cut by 3 bases and J by 2 bases, with 13 bases left in between. Written as DNA, the CDR3 is TGTGCCAGCAGCTTCGACAGGGAGGTCAACACCGGGGAGCTGTTTTTT. Its protein is CASSFDREVNTGELFF. Supplemented by reference TRBV7-9 and TRBJ2-2, the full variable domain reads DTGVSQNPRHKITKRGQNVTFRCDPISEHNRLYWYRQTLGQGPEFLTYFQNEAQLEKSRLLSDRFSAERPKGSFSTLEIQRTEQGDSAMYLCASSFDREVNTGELFFGEGSRLTVL.

The V call is TRBV11-1, the J call TRBJ2-1; D gene uncertain. Germline V gives CDR1 SGHAT, CDR2 FQDESV (reference sequence). This CDR3 spans 18 amino acids. V was shortened by 1 base and J by 0 bases, with 16 bases between the two germline ends. The CDR3 DNA sequence: TGTGCCAGCAGCTTAGTCTCTACGTCGGTTTACTCCTACAATGAGCAGTTCTTC. Translation gives CASSLVSTSVYSYNEQFF.

This sequence joins TRBV25-1 and TRBJ1-3, with 8 positions matching TRBD1. The CDR3 consists of 15 residues. Germline V CDR1 and CDR2: MGHDK, SYGVNS. The V and J ends lost 2 bases and 0 bases, in that order; junction bases with no gene match: 0. DNA of the CDR3: TGTGCCAGCAGTGAAGGGACAGGCTCTGGAAACACCATATATTTT. Its translation is CASSEGTGSGNTIYF.

J is TRBJ1-1 and V is TRBV21-1; the tabulated D call, TRBD1, remains unverified against the DNA. TRBV21-1 is flagged as a pseudogene. The CDR3 has 16 residues. CDR3 in DNA: TGTGCCAGCAGCAAAGAAGGTAGGGGCATGGGGCTTGGGGCTTTCTTT. Translation gives CASSKEGRGMGLGAFF.

The V gene is TRBV7-3, the J gene TRBJ2-3, with 7 bases aligning to TRBD2. With V trimmed by 3 bases and J by 2 bases, 5 bases remained unmatched. Germline lookup yields CDR1 SGHTA and CDR2 FQGTGA. The CDR3 is made up of 15 amino acids. CDR3 in DNA: TGTGCCAGCAGCTTGGGGGGGTGGTACACAGATACGCAGTATTTT. Translation: CASSLGGWYTDTQYF.

This clone was detected only a few times. This rearrangement joins TRBV29-1 to TRBJ1-2, with a tentative D call TRBD1 (5 bases). The V and J ends lost 5 bases and 7 bases respectively, with 20 bases between them. CDR1 is SQVTM and CDR2 is ANQGSEA in the germline V gene. The CDR3 contains 14 residues. The CDR3 nucleotides are TGCAGCGTTTGGTTCTGGGAGGGACTGGTTGGCTACACCTTC. Protein sequence: CSVWFWEGLVGYTF.

The V gene is TRBV29-1, the J gene TRBJ1-2, with TRBD1 matching 9 bases. The CDR3 has 15 amino acids. V was clipped by 3 bases and J by 5 bases; unmatched bases: 10. Germline V gives CDR1 SQVTM, CDR2 ANQGSEA. CDR3 protein: CSVDGTGTRLYGYTF. Here the CDR3 DNA reads TGCAGCGTTGACGGGACAGGGACGAGGTTGTATGGCTACACCTTC.

This chain uses TRBV7-2 with TRBJ2-1; TRBD1 might be the D (5 bases). The V end was cut by 3 bases, the J end by 0 bases, with 15 bases between. This CDR3 contains 17 residues. Germline CDR1 reads SGHTA; CDR2 reads FQGNSA. The CDR3 nucleotides are TGTGCCAGCAGCTTCCCGACAGATCAGAGCTCCTACAATGAGCAGTTCTTC. It yields the protein CASSFPTDQSSYNEQFF.

This chain uses TRBV13 with TRBJ1-1; D remains unclear. Germline-derived CDR1 and CDR2 are PRHDT and FYEKMQ (reference sequence). Trimming removed 0 bases from V and 6 bases from J, with 2 bases in between. CDR3 length: 11 residues. The CDR3, as DNA: TGTGCCAGCAGCTTAGGCCCTGAAGCTTTCTTT. Encoded protein: CASSLGPEAFF.

V is TRBV6-1 and J is TRBJ2-5; D is possibly TRBD2 (5 bases). Per germline, CDR1 MNHNS and CDR2 SASEGT. The ends were cut back, 4 bases at V and 5 bases at J, with 17 bases in the middle. The CDR3 loop spans 15 amino acids. This CDR3 is CASSASILGTETQYF. CDR3 nucleotides: TGTGCCAGCAGTGCCTCAATACTAGGCACGGAGACCCAGTACTTC.

This chain uses TRBV5-6 with TRBJ2-1; no definite D call. The V and J ends lost 4 bases and 5 bases respectively, with 7 bases between them. The CDR3 has 12 residues. Germline loops: CDR1 SGHDT, CDR2 YYEEEE. The CDR3 reads CASSLPNNEQFF. CDR3 DNA sequence: TGTGCCAGCAGCCTACCTAACAATGAGCAGTTCTTC. Full variable domain (outside the CDR3, taken from reference TRBV5-6 and TRBJ2-1): DAGVTQSPTHLIKTRGQQVTLRCSPKSGHDTVSWYQQALGQGPQFIFQYYEEEERQRGNFPDRFSGHQFPNYSSELNVNALLLGDSALYLCASSLPNNEQFFGPGTRLTVL.

V gene TRBV14 combines with J gene TRBJ2-7; 7 bases line up with TRBD2. The junction had 7 bases not matched to a gene; V was cut back by 1 base and J by 4 bases. The CDR3 totals 15 residues. Per the germline V gene, CDR1 is SGHDN and CDR2 is FVKESK. The CDR3 spells CASSQGRGTAYEQYF. In DNA form, the CDR3 reads TGTGCCAGCAGCCAAGGGCGGGGGACGGCTTACGAGCAGTACTTC.

The chain joins TRBV19 to TRBJ2-1, with TRBD1 matching over 8 bases. This CDR3 region has 17 residues. From germline, CDR1 is LNHDA and CDR2 SQIVND (reference sequence). V was pared by 5 bases and J by 5 bases, with 14 bases of the junction left unmatched. CDR3 coding DNA: TGTGCCAGTAGTTTCATCCTGGGACAGGCAGAGAACAATGAGCAGTTCTTC. It is translated as CASSFILGQAENNEQFF. Full variable domain (outside the CDR3, taken from reference TRBV19 and TRBJ2-1): DGGITQSPKYLFRKEGQNVTLSCEQNLNHDAMYWYRQDPGQGLRLIYYSQIVNDFQKGDIAEGYSVSREKKESFPLTVTSAQKNPTAFYLCASSFILGQAENNEQFFGPGTRLTVL.

The rearrangement uses TRBV9 and TRBJ2-2; a weak D match, TRBD2 (7 bases). Germline values: CDR1 SGDLS, CDR2 YYNGEE. The CDR3 is made up of 16 amino acids. The V and J ends lost 0 bases and 6 bases respectively, with 15 bases between them. CDR3 bases: TGTGCCAGCAGCGTAGGTGGAGGGGGGGAAGCCGGGGAGCTGTTTTTT. Translated: CASSVGGGGEAGELFF.

The chain couples TRBV7-6 to TRBJ2-7; 10 bases fit TRBD1. Germline V gene lookup returns CDR1 SGHVS and CDR2 FNYEAQ. The CDR3 runs 14 residues. With V trimmed by 3 bases and J by 7 bases, 6 bases remained unmatched. In nucleotides, the CDR3 is TGTGCCAGCAGCTTGGGACAGGGGTTAGGGGAGCAGTACTTC. Translating gives CASSLGQGLGEQYF.